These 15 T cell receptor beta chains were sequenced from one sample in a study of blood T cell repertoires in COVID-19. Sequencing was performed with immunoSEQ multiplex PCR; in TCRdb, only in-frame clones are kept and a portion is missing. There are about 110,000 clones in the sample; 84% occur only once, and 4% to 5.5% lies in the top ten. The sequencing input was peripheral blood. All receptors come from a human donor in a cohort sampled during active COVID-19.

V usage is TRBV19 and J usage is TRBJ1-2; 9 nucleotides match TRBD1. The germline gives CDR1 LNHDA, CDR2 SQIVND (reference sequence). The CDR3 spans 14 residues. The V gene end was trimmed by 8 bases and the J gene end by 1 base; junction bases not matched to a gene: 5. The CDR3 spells CASGVTGGNYGYTF. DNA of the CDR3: TGTGCCAGTGGCGTGACAGGGGGTAACTATGGCTACACCTTC. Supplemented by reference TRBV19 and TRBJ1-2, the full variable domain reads DGGITQSPKYLFRKEGQNVTLSCEQNLNHDAMYWYRQDPGQGLRLIYYSQIVNDFQKGDIAEGYSVSREKKESFPLTVTSAQKNPTAFYLCASGVTGGNYGYTFGSGTRLTVV.

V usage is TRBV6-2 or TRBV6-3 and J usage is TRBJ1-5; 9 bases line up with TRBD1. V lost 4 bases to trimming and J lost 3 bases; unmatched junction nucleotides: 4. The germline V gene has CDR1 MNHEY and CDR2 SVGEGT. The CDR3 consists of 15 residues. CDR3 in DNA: TGTGCCAGCAGTTGGGGACAGGGCTCCAATCAGCCCCAGCATTTT. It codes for CASSWGQGSNQPQHF.

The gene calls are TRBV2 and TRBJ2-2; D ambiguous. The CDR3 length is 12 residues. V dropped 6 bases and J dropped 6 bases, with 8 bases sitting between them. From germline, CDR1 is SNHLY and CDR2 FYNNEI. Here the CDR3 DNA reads TGTGCCAGCAGGCGAGAACCCGGGGAGCTGTTTTTT. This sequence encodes CASRREPGELFF.

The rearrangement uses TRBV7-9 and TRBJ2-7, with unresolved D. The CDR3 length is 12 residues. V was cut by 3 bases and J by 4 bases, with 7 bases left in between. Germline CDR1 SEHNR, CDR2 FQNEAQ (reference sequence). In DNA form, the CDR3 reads TGTGCCAGCAGCTTGTCTGTATACGAGCAGTACGTC. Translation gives CASSLSVYEQYV.

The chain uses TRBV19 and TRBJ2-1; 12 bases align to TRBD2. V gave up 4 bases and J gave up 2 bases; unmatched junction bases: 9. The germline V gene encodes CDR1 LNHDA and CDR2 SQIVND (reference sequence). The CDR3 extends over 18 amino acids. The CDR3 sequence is CASSTARWTSGTYNEQFF. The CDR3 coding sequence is TGTGCCAGTAGTACCGCCCGATGGACTAGCGGGACCTACAATGAGCAGTTCTTC.

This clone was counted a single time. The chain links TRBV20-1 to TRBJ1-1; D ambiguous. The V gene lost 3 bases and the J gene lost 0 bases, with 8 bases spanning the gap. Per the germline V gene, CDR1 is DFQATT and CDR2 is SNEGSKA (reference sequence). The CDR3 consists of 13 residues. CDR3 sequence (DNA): TGCAGTGCTAGTGTACAGATGAACACTGAAGCTTTCTTT. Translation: CSASVQMNTEAFF.

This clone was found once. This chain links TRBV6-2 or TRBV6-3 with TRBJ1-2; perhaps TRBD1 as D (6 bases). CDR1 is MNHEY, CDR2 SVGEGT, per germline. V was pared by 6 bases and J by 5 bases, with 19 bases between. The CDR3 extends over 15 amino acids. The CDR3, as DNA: TGTGCCAGCAGCCCGACAGGAACCAACCCATATGGCTACACCTTC. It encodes CASSPTGTNPYGYTF.

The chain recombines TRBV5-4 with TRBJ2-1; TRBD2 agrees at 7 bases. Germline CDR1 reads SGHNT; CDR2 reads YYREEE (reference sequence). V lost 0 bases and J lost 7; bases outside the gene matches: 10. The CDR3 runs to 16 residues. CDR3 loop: CASSLAGAGVGNEQFF. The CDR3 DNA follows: TGTGCCAGCAGCTTGGCCGGTGCGGGAGTAGGAAATGAGCAGTTCTTC.

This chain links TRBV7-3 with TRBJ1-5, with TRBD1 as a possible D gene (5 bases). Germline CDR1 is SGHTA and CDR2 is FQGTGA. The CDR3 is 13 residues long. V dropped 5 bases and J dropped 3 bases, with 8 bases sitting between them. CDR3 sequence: CASSPGHNQPQHF. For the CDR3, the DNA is TGTGCCAGCAGCCCAGGGCACAATCAGCCCCAGCATTTT.

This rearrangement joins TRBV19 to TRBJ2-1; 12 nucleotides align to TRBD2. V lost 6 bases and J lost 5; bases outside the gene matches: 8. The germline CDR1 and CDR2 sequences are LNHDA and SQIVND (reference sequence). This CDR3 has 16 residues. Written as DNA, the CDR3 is TGTGCCAGTAGGAAACTAGCGGGAGGAGCTGACAATGAGCAGTTCTTC. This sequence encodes CASRKLAGGADNEQFF.

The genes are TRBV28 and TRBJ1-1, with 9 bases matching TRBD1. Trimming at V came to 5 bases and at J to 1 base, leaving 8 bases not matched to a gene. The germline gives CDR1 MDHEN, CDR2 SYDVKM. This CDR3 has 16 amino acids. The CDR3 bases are TGTGCCAGCAGTAATGGGGACAGGGAGAGGAACACTGAAGCTTTCTTT. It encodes CASSNGDRERNTEAFF. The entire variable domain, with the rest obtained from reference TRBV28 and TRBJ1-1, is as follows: DVKVTQSSRYLVKRTGEKVFLECVQDMDHENMFWYRQDPGLGLRLIYFSYDVKMKEKGDIPEGYSVSREKKERFSLILESASTNQTSMYLCASSNGDRERNTEAFFGQGTRLTVV.

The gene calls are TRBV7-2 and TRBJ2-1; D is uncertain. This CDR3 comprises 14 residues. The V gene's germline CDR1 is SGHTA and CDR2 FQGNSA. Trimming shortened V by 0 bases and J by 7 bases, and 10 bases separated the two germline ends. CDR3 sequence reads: CASSLALLPNEQFF. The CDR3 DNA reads TGTGCCAGCAGCTTAGCGTTACTACCGAATGAGCAGTTCTTC.

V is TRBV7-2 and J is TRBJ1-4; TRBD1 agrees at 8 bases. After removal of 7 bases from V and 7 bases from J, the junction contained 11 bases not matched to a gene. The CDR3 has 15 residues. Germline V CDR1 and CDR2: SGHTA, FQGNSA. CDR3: CASTQGAGGSEKLFF. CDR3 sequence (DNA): TGTGCCAGCACTCAAGGGGCAGGGGGCAGTGAAAAACTGTTTTTT.

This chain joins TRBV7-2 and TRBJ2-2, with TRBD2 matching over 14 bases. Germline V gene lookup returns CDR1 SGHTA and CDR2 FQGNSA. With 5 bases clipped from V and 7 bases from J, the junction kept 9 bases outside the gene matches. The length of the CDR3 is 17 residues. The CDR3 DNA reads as TGTGCCAGCAGCCTCGGACTAGCGGGAGGAGTGGGCGGGGAGCTGTTTTTT. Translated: CASSLGLAGGVGGELFF.

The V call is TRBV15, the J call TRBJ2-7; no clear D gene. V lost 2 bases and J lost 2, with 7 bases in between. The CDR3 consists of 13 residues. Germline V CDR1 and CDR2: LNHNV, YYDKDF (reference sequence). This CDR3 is CATSRSSAYEQYF. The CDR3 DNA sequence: TGTGCCACCAGCAGAAGCTCCGCCTACGAGCAGTACTTC. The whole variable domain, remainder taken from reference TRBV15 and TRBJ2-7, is DAMVIQNPRYQVTQFGKPVTLSCSQTLNHNVMYWYQQKSSQAPKLLFHYYDKDFNNEADTPDNFQSRRPNTSFCFLDIRSPGLGDTAMYLCATSRSSAYEQYFGPGTRLTVT.